This entry lists 8 T cell receptor beta chains sequenced from one sample in a study of radiation and T cells in renal cell carcinoma (dated by TCRdb to between 2020 and 2021). Libraries came from the immunoSEQ multiplex PCR assay. In its TCRdb copy, this immuneACCESS table keeps in-frame sequences only and misses some clones. Where compared with another copy, unresolved V genes explain less than half of these, and the others have no known cause. The sample data list 130,000 or so clones, and approximately 91% of these were observed just once. The ten largest clones add up to more than 10% of the sample. This specimen's time point label, per the study, means: baseline pretreatment blood. Sample treatment or condition, as interpreted from the label and publication: 15 Gy SBRT to primary tumor, nephrectomy 4 weeks later. The specimen was blood, collected from a patient whose treatment included radiotherapy and nephrectomy. These receptors all stem from a woman between 45 and 60 years old with renal cell carcinoma.

The rearrangement uses TRBV11-2 and TRBJ2-1; TRBD2 matches 8 bases. Trimming cost V 1 base and J 4 bases; bases outside gene matches: 0. The germline gives CDR1 SGHAT, CDR2 FQNNGV. The CDR3 is 14 residues long. CDR3 DNA: TGTGCCAGCAGCTTAGCGGGGGGGTACAATGAGCAGTTCTTC. It yields the protein CASSLAGGYNEQFF. The full variable domain, with the rest looked up from reference TRBV11-2 and TRBJ2-1, is EAGVAQSPRYKIIEKRQSVAFWCNPISGHATLYWYQQILGQGPKLLIQFQNNGVVDDSQLPKDRFSAERLKGVDSTLKIQPAKLEDSAVYLCASSLAGGYNEQFFGPGTRLTVL.

This chain links TRBV18 with TRBJ1-2; D call uncertain. CDR3 length: 11 amino acids. V gave up 3 bases and J gave up 6 bases, with 5 bases separating them. Looked up from germline, CDR1 is KGHSH and CDR2 is LQKENI. CDR3 nucleotides: TGTGCCAGCTCACCGGGTGATGGCTACACCTTC. As protein: CASSPGDGYTF.

This chain uses TRBV9 with TRBJ1-3; 10 positions match TRBD1. V dropped 0 bases and J dropped 9; count of bases not matched to a gene: 6. This CDR3 has 15 residues. Germline-derived CDR1 and CDR2 are SGDLS and YYNGEE. CDR3 bases: TGTGCCAGCAGCGTAGGGACAGGGGGTCTTGGCACCATATATTTT. Translated: CASSVGTGGLGTIYF.

The chain combines TRBV28 with TRBJ1-1, with D uncertain. With 3 bases removed from V and 1 base from J, the gap between germline ends came to 9 bases. CDR3 length: 14 amino acids. The germline V gene encodes CDR1 MDHEN and CDR2 SYDVKM. DNA of the CDR3: TGTGCCAGCAGTTTCTTCAGGTGGAACACTGAAGCTTTCTTT. Translated, it gives CASSFFRWNTEAFF.

The chain combines TRBV6-6 with TRBJ1-6, with D uncertain. The CDR3 extends over 14 amino acids. V was pared by 11 bases and J by 5 bases, with 16 bases between. Germline assignment: CDR1 MNHNY and CDR2 SVGAGI (reference sequence). The CDR3 nucleotides read TGTGCCGCCGGAGAGTCCGGAGATAATTCACCCCTCCACTTT. This sequence encodes CAAGESGDNSPLHF.

The genes are TRBV7-6 and TRBJ2-7, with D perhaps matching TRBD2 (5 bases). Germline loops: CDR1 SGHVS, CDR2 FNYEAQ. The ends were cut back, 3 bases at V and 3 bases at J, with 15 bases in the middle. The length of the CDR3 is 15 residues. The CDR3 region has the DNA TGTGCCAGCAGCTTTGGGCGACGGGGTAGCTACGAGCAGTACTTC. This gives the protein CASSFGRRGSYEQYF.

V gene TRBV5-1 combines with J gene TRBJ2-3; 7 nucleotides align to TRBD2. The CDR3 is 17 amino acids. V lost 0 bases, J lost 4 bases, and 11 bases stayed unmatched. Germline-derived CDR1 and CDR2 are SGHRS and YFSETQ. The CDR3 sequence: CASSLAPTGGNPDTQYF. The CDR3 nucleotides read TGCGCCAGCAGCTTGGCCCCGACCGGGGGGAATCCAGATACGCAGTATTTT.

The chain uses TRBV7-6 and TRBJ2-3; 9 positions agree with TRBD1. The V gene end was trimmed by 4 bases and the J gene end by 2 bases; junction bases not matched to a gene: 10. This CDR3 contains 17 residues. The germline gives CDR1 SGHVS, CDR2 FNYEAQ. The CDR3 nucleotides read TGTGCCAGCAGCTACGGGGCCGGGACAGGGAACACAGATACGCAGTATTTT. It encodes CASSYGAGTGNTDTQYF.